Below are 8 T cell receptor beta chains sequenced from a single sample in a study of T cells expressing NK-cell markers. TCRdb re-analyzed the 5' RACE reads; it lists each CDR3 protein once, without DNA. Its table records 500,000 to 700,000 distinct CDR3 sequences. Sequencing was performed on blood T cells: a sorted CD56 or NKG2C T cell subset, CD4+ or CD8+ T cells, or bulk PBMC T cells (not recorded which). These receptor sequences come from a man between 18 and 29 years old in good health.

J is TRBJ1-1 and V is TRBV12-3 or TRBV12-4; absent DNA, TCRdb's TRBD1 call cannot be checked. This CDR3 comprises 14 residues. The CDR3 here is CASSIQGFRAEAFF.

The chain combines TRBV19 with TRBJ2-1; no DNA is available, so the TRBD2 call from TCRdb remains unchecked. The germline CDR1 and CDR2 sequences are LNHDA and SQIVND (reference sequence). The length of the CDR3 is 15 residues. This chain's CDR3 is CASSINSGRTNEQFF.

The genes are TRBV28 and TRBJ1-3; the D gene TCRdb calls, TRBD1, cannot be checked with no DNA. The CDR3 runs 19 residues. Germline V gives CDR1 MDHEN, CDR2 SYDVKM. CDR3 region: CASSEYLIRDGFSGNTIYF.

The genes are TRBV10-3 and TRBJ1-5. CDR1 and CDR2 from the germline V gene are ENHRY and SYGVKD. The CDR3 extends over 15 amino acids. The CDR3: CAIRSGTSWNQPQHF.

CDR3 loop: CAASSGRGTGELFF. The gene calls are TRBV27 and TRBJ2-2; TCRdb's D call of TRBD2 is untestable without DNA. CDR3 length: 14 amino acids. Looked up from germline, CDR1 is MNHEY and CDR2 is SMNVEV (reference sequence).

The chain carries TRBV12-3 or TRBV12-4 and TRBJ2-2; TCRdb's assignment of TRBD1 cannot be checked, as there is no DNA. The length of the CDR3 is 15 residues. The CDR3 loop is CASSFQPLSSGELFF.

The chain recombines TRBV6-5 with TRBJ1-6. The CDR3 loop spans 12 amino acids. CDR1 and CDR2 from the germline V gene are MNHEY and SVGAGI. The CDR3 is CASRSAGSPLHF.

The rearrangement links TRBV5-1 to TRBJ1-2. Germline V gene data show CDR1 as SGHRS and CDR2 as YFSETQ. The CDR3 is 14 amino acids. The CDR3 loop is CASSLDQGYYGYTF. The full variable domain, in which reference TRBV5-1 and TRBJ1-2 provide the parts outside the CDR3, is KAGVTQTPRYLIKTRGQQVTLSCSPISGHRSVSWYQQTPGQGLQFLFEYFSETQRNKGNFPGRFSGRQFSNSRSEMNVSTLELGDSALYLCASSLDQGYYGYTFGSGTRLTVV.